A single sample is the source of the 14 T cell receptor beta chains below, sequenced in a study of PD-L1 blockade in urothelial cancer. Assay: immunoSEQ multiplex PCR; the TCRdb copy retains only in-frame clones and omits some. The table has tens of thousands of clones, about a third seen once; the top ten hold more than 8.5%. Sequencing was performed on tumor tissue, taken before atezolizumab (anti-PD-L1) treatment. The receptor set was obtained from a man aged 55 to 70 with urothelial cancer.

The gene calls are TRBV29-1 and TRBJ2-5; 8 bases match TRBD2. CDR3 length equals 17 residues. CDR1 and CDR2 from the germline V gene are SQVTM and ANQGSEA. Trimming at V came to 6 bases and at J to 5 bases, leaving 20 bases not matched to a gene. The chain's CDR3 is CSVPSGAGTRVLETQYF. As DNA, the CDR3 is TGCAGCGTCCCCTCTGGAGCCGGGACTAGGGTTCTGGAGACCCAGTACTTC.

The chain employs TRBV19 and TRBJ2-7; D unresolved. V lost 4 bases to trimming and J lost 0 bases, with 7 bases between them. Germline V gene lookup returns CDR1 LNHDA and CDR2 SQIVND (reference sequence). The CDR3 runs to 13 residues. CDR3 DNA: TGTGCCAGTAGTAAGGCAGCCTCCTACGAGCAGTACTTC. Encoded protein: CASSKAASYEQYF.

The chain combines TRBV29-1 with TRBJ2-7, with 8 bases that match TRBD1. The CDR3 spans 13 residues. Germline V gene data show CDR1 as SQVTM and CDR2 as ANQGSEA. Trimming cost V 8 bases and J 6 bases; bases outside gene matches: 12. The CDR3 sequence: CSFSGTGQVEQYF. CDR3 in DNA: TGCAGCTTCTCCGGGACAGGCCAGGTCGAGCAGTACTTC.

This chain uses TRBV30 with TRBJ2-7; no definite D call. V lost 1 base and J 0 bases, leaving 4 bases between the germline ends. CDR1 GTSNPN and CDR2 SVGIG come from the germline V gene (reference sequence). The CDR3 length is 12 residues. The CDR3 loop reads CAWSGLSYEQYF. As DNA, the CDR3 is TGTGCCTGGAGTGGGCTCTCCTACGAGCAGTACTTC.

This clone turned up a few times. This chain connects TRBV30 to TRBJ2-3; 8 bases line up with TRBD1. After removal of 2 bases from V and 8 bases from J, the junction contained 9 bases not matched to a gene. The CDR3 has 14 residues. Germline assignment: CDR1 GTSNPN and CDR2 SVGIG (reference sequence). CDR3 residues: CAWSTQGAIGTQYF. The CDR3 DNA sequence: TGTGCCTGGAGTACCCAGGGGGCTATAGGTACGCAGTATTTT. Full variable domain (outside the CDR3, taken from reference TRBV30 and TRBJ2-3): SQTIHQWPATLVQPVGSPLSLECTVEGTSNPNLYWYRQAAGRGLQLLFYSVGIGQISSEVPQNLSASRPQDRQFILSSKKLLLSDSGFYLCAWSTQGAIGTQYFGPGTRLTVL.

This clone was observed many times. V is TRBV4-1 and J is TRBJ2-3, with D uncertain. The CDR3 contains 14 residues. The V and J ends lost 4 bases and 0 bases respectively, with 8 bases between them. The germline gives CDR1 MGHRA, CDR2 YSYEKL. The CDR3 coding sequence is TGCGCCAGCAGCCCAGCCGGTAGCACAGATACGCAGTATTTT. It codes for CASSPAGSTDTQYF.

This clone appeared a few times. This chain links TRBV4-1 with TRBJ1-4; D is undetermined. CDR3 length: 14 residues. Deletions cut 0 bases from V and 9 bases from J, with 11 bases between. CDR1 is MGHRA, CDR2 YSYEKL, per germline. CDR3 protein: CASSQEASSKKLFF. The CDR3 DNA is TGCGCCAGCAGCCAAGAGGCGTCATCGAAAAAACTGTTTTTT.

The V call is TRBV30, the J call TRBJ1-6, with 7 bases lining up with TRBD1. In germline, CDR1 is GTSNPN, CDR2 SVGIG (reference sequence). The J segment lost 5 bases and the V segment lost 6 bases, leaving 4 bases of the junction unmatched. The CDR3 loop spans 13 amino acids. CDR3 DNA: TGTGCCTGCCAGACAGGGCATAATTCACCCCTCCACTTT. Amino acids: CACQTGHNSPLHF. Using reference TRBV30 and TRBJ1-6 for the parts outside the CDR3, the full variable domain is SQTIHQWPATLVQPVGSPLSLECTVEGTSNPNLYWYRQAAGRGLQLLFYSVGIGQISSEVPQNLSASRPQDRQFILSSKKLLLSDSGFYLCACQTGHNSPLHFGNGTRLTVT.

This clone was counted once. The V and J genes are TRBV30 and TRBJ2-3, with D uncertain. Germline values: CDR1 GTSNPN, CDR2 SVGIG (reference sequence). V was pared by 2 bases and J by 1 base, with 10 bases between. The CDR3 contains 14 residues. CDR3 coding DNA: TGTGCCTGGAGTCCCGCGCCAGGCACAGATACGCAGTATTTT. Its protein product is CAWSPAPGTDTQYF.

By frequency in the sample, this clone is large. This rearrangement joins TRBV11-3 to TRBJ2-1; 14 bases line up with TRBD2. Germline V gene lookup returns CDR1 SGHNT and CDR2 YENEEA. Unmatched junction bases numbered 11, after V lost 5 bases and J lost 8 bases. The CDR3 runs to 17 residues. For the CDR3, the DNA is TGTGCCAGCAGCGACCAGACTAGCGGGAGGGCCAAGCATGAGCAGTTCTTC. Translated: CASSDQTSGRAKHEQFF.

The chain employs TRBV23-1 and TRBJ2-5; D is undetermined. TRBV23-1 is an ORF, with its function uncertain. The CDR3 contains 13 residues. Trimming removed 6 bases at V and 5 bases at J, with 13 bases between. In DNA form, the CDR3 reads TGCGCCAGCAGCCAGGCCCCTGCGGAGACCCAGTACTTC. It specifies CASSQAPAETQYF.

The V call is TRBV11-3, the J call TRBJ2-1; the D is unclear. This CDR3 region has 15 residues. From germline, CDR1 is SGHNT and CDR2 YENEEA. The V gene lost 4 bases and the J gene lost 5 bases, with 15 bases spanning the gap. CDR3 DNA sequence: TGTGCCAGCAGCTCGGACGTCGGTACCAACAATGAGCAGTTCTTC. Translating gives CASSSDVGTNNEQFF. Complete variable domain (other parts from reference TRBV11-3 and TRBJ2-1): EAGVVQSPRYKIIEKKQPVAFWCNPISGHNTLYWYLQNLGQGPELLIRYENEEAVDDSQLPKDRFSAERLKGVDSTLKIQPAELGDSAVYLCASSSDVGTNNEQFFGPGTRLTVL.

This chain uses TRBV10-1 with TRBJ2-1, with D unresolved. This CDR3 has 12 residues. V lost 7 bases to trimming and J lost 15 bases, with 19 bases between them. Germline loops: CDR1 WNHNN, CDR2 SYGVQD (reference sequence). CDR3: CASTGEVGSLFF. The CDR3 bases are TGCGCCAGCACGGGCGAGGTCGGAAGTCTGTTCTTC.

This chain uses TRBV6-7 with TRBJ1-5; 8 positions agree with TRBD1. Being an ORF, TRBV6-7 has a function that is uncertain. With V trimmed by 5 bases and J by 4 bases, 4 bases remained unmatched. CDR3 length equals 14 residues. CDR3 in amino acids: CASSRQGLNQPQHF. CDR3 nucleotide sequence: TGTGCCAGCAGTAGACAGGGGCTTAATCAGCCCCAGCATTTT.